This entry features one T cell receptor beta chain sequence. Its antigen is unknown. This CDR3 spans 13 amino acids. Looked up from germline, CDR1 is LGHDT and CDR2 is YNNKEL (reference sequence). TCRdb reprocessed the 5' RACE reads and reports one entry per CDR3 protein, with no DNA. This sample contains about 160,000 distinct CDR3 sequences. The record originates from a study of monozygotic twins with inflammatory bowel disease. Study-level findings and limits: Compared with healthy co-twins, IBD patients showed reduced TCRbeta repertoire diversity by inverse Simpson.

Sequenced: blood. This sequence was found in a human donor with ulcerative colitis or Crohn's disease, or a healthy co-twin of an affected twin (not recorded which). This chain uses TRBV3-1 with TRBJ1-2. The CDR3 sequence: CASSQDVDYGYTF.